One sample yielded the 15 T cell receptor beta chains listed below, sequenced in a study of blood T cell repertoires in COVID-19. Clones were sequenced by immunoSEQ multiplex PCR, and TCRdb holds only the in-frame ones, with some missing. Here the sample spans around 64,000 clones, just over 85% being singletons. The sample was peripheral blood. Receptor source: a man aged 25-40 years with acute or convalescent COVID-19.

The chain joins TRBV18 to TRBJ1-3; D gene unclear. V was cut by 3 bases and J by 3 bases, with 18 bases left in between. CDR3 size: 17 residues. CDR1 is KGHSH, CDR2 LQKENI, per germline. The CDR3 DNA follows: TGTGCCAGCTCACCCGCTGGTGGAGGCTCAGGTGGAAACACCATATATTTT. It translates to CASSPAGGGSGGNTIYF.

This clone occurred once. The rearrangement links TRBV20-1 to TRBJ2-1; D is unclear. V lost 6 bases, J lost 10 bases, and 13 bases lay in between. This CDR3 is 11 amino acids long. Germline CDR1 DFQATT, CDR2 SNEGSKA (reference sequence). CDR3 nucleotide sequence: TGCAGTGCCCCCCTTGGCGGCGAGCAGTTCTTC. Translated: CSAPLGGEQFF.

The rearrangement joins TRBV6-5 to TRBJ2-1, with 9 bases identical to TRBD1. Trimming at V came to 6 bases and at J to 10 bases, leaving 10 bases not matched to a gene. This CDR3 contains 14 residues. Germline CDR1 is MNHEY and CDR2 is SVGAGI. The CDR3 protein is CASSRQGDSLEQFF. The CDR3 region has the DNA TGTGCCAGCAGCAGACAGGGGGACTCACTGGAGCAGTTCTTC.

The J gene is TRBJ2-7, the V gene TRBV6-1; D might be TRBD1 (5 bases). The germline gives CDR1 MNHNS, CDR2 SASEGT. The CDR3 consists of 15 residues. With 0 bases removed from V and 3 bases from J, the gap between germline ends came to 12 bases. The CDR3 region is CASSEAGIRDYEQYF. The CDR3 DNA follows: TGTGCCAGCAGTGAAGCAGGAATCAGGGACTACGAGCAGTACTTC.

The chain couples TRBV3-1 (or the pseudogene TRBV3-2) to TRBJ2-7, with D possibly matching TRBD2 (6 bases). With 4 bases removed from V and 7 bases from J, the gap between germline ends came to 23 bases. Germline CDR1 LGHDT, CDR2 YNNKEL (reference sequence). The CDR3 consists of 16 residues. CDR3 nucleotides: TGTGCCAGCAGCCGCCGGGTTAGCGGCTCTCCGGGGGAGCAGTACTTC. Amino acid sequence: CASSRRVSGSPGEQYF.

V is TRBV19 and J is TRBJ1-2, with D possibly TRBD1 on 5 matching bases. The CDR3 is 14 amino acids. Between the trimmed V and J ends, which lost 6 bases and 8 bases, there was a span of 19 bases. Germline V CDR1 and CDR2: LNHDA, SQIVND (reference sequence). CDR3 amino acids: CASRGGGSGRGYTF. For the CDR3, the DNA is TGTGCCAGTAGAGGAGGAGGGTCAGGGAGAGGCTACACCTTC.

The V call is TRBV6-5, the J call TRBJ1-2; TRBD1 is a possible D gene (6 bases). Deletions cut 7 bases from V and 6 bases from J, with 21 bases between. Germline loops: CDR1 MNHEY, CDR2 SVGAGI. This CDR3 contains 15 residues. This chain's CDR3 is CASTPLRGGGDGYTF. The CDR3 DNA follows: TGTGCCAGCACCCCCCTTCGAGGGGGAGGGGATGGCTACACCTTC.

The chain carries TRBV10-3 and TRBJ1-2; 7 nucleotides match TRBD1. The germline V gene has CDR1 ENHRY and CDR2 SYGVKD. V trimming: 0 bases; J trimming: 4 bases; junction bases outside the gene matches: 5. This CDR3 has 15 amino acids. In nucleotides, the CDR3 is TGTGCCATCAGTGAGTCAGGGGGCTTTAGCTATGGCTACACCTTC. This codes for CAISESGGFSYGYTF.

The chain recombines TRBV5-4 with TRBJ2-5; 12 bases are a match to TRBD1. With V trimmed by 0 bases and J by 4 bases, 10 bases remained unmatched. Germline values: CDR1 SGHNT, CDR2 YYREEE (reference sequence). The CDR3 has 18 amino acids. Here the CDR3 DNA reads TGTGCCAGCAGCTTGGCCGTCGGGACAGGGGGCGCGGGAGAGACCCAGTACTTC. Its protein is CASSLAVGTGGAGETQYF.

The J gene is TRBJ1-2, the V gene TRBV19; 7 positions agree with TRBD1. The CDR3 totals 16 residues. The V segment lost 8 bases and the J segment 6 bases; nucleotides outside the gene matches: 18. CDR1 and CDR2 (germline): LNHDA, SQIVND (reference sequence). The CDR3 sequence is CASRRSPDRIYDGYTF. The CDR3 bases are TGTGCCAGTCGAAGAAGCCCGGACAGGATCTATGATGGCTACACCTTC. The full variable domain, with the rest looked up from reference TRBV19 and TRBJ1-2, is DGGITQSPKYLFRKEGQNVTLSCEQNLNHDAMYWYRQDPGQGLRLIYYSQIVNDFQKGDIAEGYSVSREKKESFPLTVTSAQKNPTAFYLCASRRSPDRIYDGYTFGSGTRLTVV.

The chain uses TRBV23-1 and TRBJ2-1, with a possible D match to TRBD1 (5 bases). TRBV23-1 is recorded as an ORF, its role being uncertain. V shed 9 bases and J shed 7 bases, with 10 bases lying between them. The CDR3 sequence is 11 residues long. In DNA form, the CDR3 reads TGCGCCAGGCCCAGGGAAAATGAGCAGTTCTTC. This gives the protein CARPRENEQFF.

The rearrangement joins TRBV4-2 to TRBJ2-5, with D possibly TRBD2 on 5 matching bases. Germline V lookup: CDR1 LGHNA, CDR2 YNFKEQ. The CDR3 is 15 residues long. Trimming removed 4 bases at V and 0 bases at J, with 12 bases between. The CDR3 loop is CASSRLTADQETQYF. CDR3 bases: TGTGCCAGCAGCCGACTCACAGCGGACCAAGAGACCCAGTACTTC.

The chain is built from TRBV12-3 or TRBV12-4 and TRBJ2-1; D remains unclear. The CDR3 has 13 amino acids. The V end was cut by 0 bases, the J end by 7 bases, with 7 bases between. The CDR3 DNA is TGTGCCAGCAGTTTAGCGCAGAAGAATGAGCAGTTCTTC. Protein: CASSLAQKNEQFF.

The chain combines TRBV4-2 with TRBJ1-5, with 9 nucleotides matching TRBD1. CDR3 length equals 16 residues. J was trimmed by 4 bases and V by 0 bases; bases with no gene match: 4. CDR1 and CDR2 from the germline V gene are LGHNA and YNFKEQ. DNA of the CDR3: TGTGCCAGCAGCCAAGAGAGGGGACAGGGAAATCAGCCCCAGCATTTT. Its protein product is CASSQERGQGNQPQHF.

V usage is TRBV9 and J usage is TRBJ1-6; 9 bases map to TRBD1. Trimming took 4 bases from V and 6 from J; bases not matched to a gene: 5. The germline V gene encodes CDR1 SGDLS and CDR2 YYNGEE. The CDR3 sequence is 15 residues long. The CDR3 DNA reads as TGTGCCAGCAGCTCCAGGGACAGGGCTAATTCACCCCTCCACTTT. Translating gives CASSSRDRANSPLHF. Looking up the rest from reference TRBV9 and TRBJ1-6 gives the full variable domain: DSGVTQTPKHLITATGQRVTLRCSPRSGDLSVYWYQQSLDQGLQFLIQYYNGEERAKGNILERFSAQQFPDLHSELNLSSLELGDSALYFCASSSRDRANSPLHFGNGTRLTVT.